A single sample is the source of the 11 T cell receptor beta chains below, sequenced in a study of human T cells and chemical hapten exposure. The time point: patch test 2, 6 weeks after DPC sensitization. Treatment here: therapeutic diphenylcyclopropenone sensitization with weekly scalp DPC. TCRdb processed the RACE reads anew with MiXCR; each CDR3 protein has one entry. The sample yields a few hundred thousand distinct CDR3 sequences, about 6.3% seen once. The sequencing used whole blood, collected in connection with sensitization to the hapten diphenylcyclopropenone (DPC). These receptors originate from a young woman with alopecia areata. Some clones in this sample may be carry-over from other donors' samples.

This clonotype was observed at least ten times. J is TRBJ1-1 and V is TRBV6-4, with D perhaps TRBD1 (6 bases). Germline loops: CDR1 MRHNA, CDR2 SNTAGT. There are 13 residues in the CDR3. With 2 bases removed from V and 10 bases from J, the gap between germline ends came to 14 bases. This CDR3 reads CASSDPTTGLAFF. The CDR3 bases are TGTGCCAGCAGTGACCCAACTACAGGGTTAGCTTTCTTT.

This clonotype occurred many times. The V and J genes are TRBV20-1 and TRBJ2-5, with D possibly TRBD2 on 5 matching bases. The CDR3 length is 12 residues. V gave up 3 bases and J gave up 5 bases, with 10 bases separating them. Germline CDR1 reads DFQATT; CDR2 reads SNEGSKA (reference sequence). The CDR3 region has the DNA TGCAGTGCTAGGGTCCCGGGGGAGACCCAGTACTTC. It yields the protein CSARVPGETQYF.

At least ten counts were recorded for this clonotype. The chain couples TRBV6-6 to TRBJ2-7, with TRBD1 matching 8 bases. Germline values: CDR1 MNHNY, CDR2 SVGAGI (reference sequence). J lost 2 bases, V lost 7 bases, and 7 bases had no gene match. The CDR3 totals 14 residues. The CDR3: CASISAQGAYEQYF. CDR3 DNA: TGTGCCAGCATCTCAGCACAGGGGGCCTACGAGCAGTACTTC.

The V call is TRBV6-5, the J call TRBJ2-7, with D possibly TRBD1 on 7 matching bases. The germline V and J ends were trimmed by 0 bases and 2 bases, with 11 bases remaining between them. This CDR3 region has 15 residues. Germline V gene data show CDR1 as MNHEY and CDR2 as SVGAGI. The CDR3 region is CASSYSAGGTYEQYF. CDR3 coding DNA: TGTGCCAGCAGTTACTCCGCAGGGGGGACCTACGAGCAGTACTTC.

This clonotype was observed a few times. The V and J genes are TRBV28 and TRBJ1-5; no definite D call. Germline CDR1 and CDR2: MDHEN and SYDVKM. V lost 8 bases, J lost 3 bases, and 20 bases lay in between. CDR3 size: 16 residues. In DNA, the CDR3 is TGTGCCAGCCAGTTTGTTACCGACGGGGACAATCAGCCCCAGCATTTT. It yields the protein CASQFVTDGDNQPQHF.

At least ten counts were recorded for this clonotype. This chain joins TRBV4-3 and TRBJ1-1; 7 bases fit TRBD1. From germline, CDR1 is LGHNA and CDR2 YSLEER. With 3 bases clipped from V and 0 bases from J, the junction kept 7 bases outside the gene matches. The CDR3 extends over 16 amino acids. The CDR3 region has the DNA TGCGCCAGCAGCCAGGGAGGAGGGGGCTTGAACACTGAAGCTTTCTTT. This encodes CASSQGGGGLNTEAFF.

This clonotype was counted ten times or more. The V and J genes are TRBV28 and TRBJ1-6, with D perhaps matching TRBD1 (6 bases). The V end lost 3 bases, the J end lost 10 bases, and 25 bases lay between the germline ends. CDR1 and CDR2 (germline): MDHEN, SYDVKM. The CDR3 loop spans 18 amino acids. The CDR3 DNA reads TGTGCCAGCAGTTTTCGGGGTTGGGTTGAGGGAGGGACATCACCCCTCCACTTT. Its translation is CASSFRGWVEGGTSPLHF.

The V gene is TRBV6-5, the J gene TRBJ1-2; 7 bases are shared with TRBD1. The CDR3 is 15 amino acids. Per germline, CDR1 MNHEY and CDR2 SVGAGI. J gave up 0 bases and V 6 bases, and 7 bases lay outside the gene matches. The CDR3 loop reads CASRRRDRSNYGYTF. The CDR3 bases are TGTGCCAGCAGACGCCGGGACAGATCTAACTATGGCTACACCTTC.

V and J are TRBV4-1 and TRBJ2-7, with D perhaps TRBD2 (6 bases). The CDR3 runs 15 residues. Germline V gene data show CDR1 as MGHRA and CDR2 as YSYEKL. V lost 4 bases to trimming and J lost 3 bases, with 16 bases between them. The CDR3 DNA is TGCGCCAGCAGCCGTCAAAAGGAGGGGATCTACGAGCAGTACTTC. Its protein is CASSRQKEGIYEQYF.

There are many counts of this clonotype. The V gene is TRBV12-5, the J gene TRBJ2-3; 8 nucleotides agree with TRBD1. The trim removed 5 bases at V and 1 base at J, leaving 2 bases unmatched. Germline lookup yields CDR1 LGHNT and CDR2 FRNRAP. This CDR3 spans 14 amino acids. Written as DNA, the CDR3 is TGTGCTAGTGGTACGGGACAGGGCACAGATACGCAGTATTTT. As protein: CASGTGQGTDTQYF. Supplemented by reference TRBV12-5 and TRBJ2-3, the full variable domain reads DARVTQTPRHKVTEMGQEVTMRCQPILGHNTVFWYRQTMMQGLELLAYFRNRAPLDDSGMPKDRFSAEMPDATLATLKIQPSEPRDSAVYFCASGTGQGTDTQYFGPGTRLTVL.

This clonotype has at least ten counts. The gene calls are TRBV3-1 and TRBJ1-1; D is uncertain. V lost 3 bases and J lost 2, with 19 bases in between. The germline V gene encodes CDR1 LGHDT and CDR2 YNNKEL (reference sequence). This CDR3 is built from 17 residues. CDR3 protein: CASSHNRIGRANTEAFF. The DNA of the CDR3 is TGTGCCAGCAGCCATAATCGTATCGGGCGGGCTAACACTGAAGCTTTCTTT.